The 4 T cell receptor beta chains reported below all come from one sample, sequenced in a study of beta chain features in type 1 diabetes. Study results and limitations: Across all four CD4+ subsets, people with type 1 diabetes showed modestly shorter TCRB CDR3s.

Every bit of the isolated RNA underwent reverse transcription, so sequencing read expressed TCRB transcripts. Generated by immunoSEQ multiplex PCR, the TCRdb table keeps only in-frame clones and is missing some. The data show some 190,000 clones, almost 8% seen once. For these TCRs, the target antigens are not known. The sample taken for sequencing was central memory CD4+ T cells from blood. The source is a man aged 18-30 years with type 1 diabetes.

The V call is TRBV4-1, the J call TRBJ1-4, with D possibly matching TRBD1 (6 bases). Germline V gene lookup returns CDR1 MGHRA and CDR2 YSYEKL. Trimming stripped 4 bases from V and 3 bases from J, with 12 bases between. The CDR3 contains 15 residues. CDR3 amino acids: CASSLLQGSNEKLFF. Here the CDR3 DNA reads TGCGCCAGCAGCCTTCTACAGGGATCTAATGAAAAACTGTTTTTT.

A few counts support this clone. This rearrangement joins TRBV19 to TRBJ1-5; D not certain. The germline V gene encodes CDR1 LNHDA and CDR2 SQIVND (reference sequence). Trimming took 10 bases from V and 5 from J, leaving 15 bases between them. The CDR3 totals 13 residues. The CDR3 DNA follows: TGTGCCACCGGCCCGGGGAGGGATCAGCCCCAGCATTTT. It yields the protein CATGPGRDQPQHF.

This clone turned up a few times. This sequence joins TRBV11-2 and TRBJ1-2, with D uncertain. The length of the CDR3 is 14 residues. The V end lost 5 bases, the J end lost 4 bases, and 14 bases lay between the germline ends. Germline CDR1 SGHAT, CDR2 FQNNGV. The CDR3 loop reads CASSRRETGYGYTF. The CDR3, as DNA: TGTGCCAGCAGCCGTCGGGAGACCGGCTATGGCTACACCTTC.

The table lists this clone with a few counts. The chain employs TRBV5-4 and TRBJ1-1, with no clear D. Germline lookup yields CDR1 SGHNT and CDR2 YYREEE (reference sequence). The ends were cut back, 2 bases at V and 7 bases at J, with 15 bases in the middle. The CDR3 is 14 amino acids. CDR3 amino acids: CASSLAQEGNEAFF. CDR3 nucleotides: TGTGCCAGCAGCTTAGCGCAGGAGGGCAATGAAGCTTTCTTT.